The next 12 T cell receptor beta chains were all read from a single sample in a study of graft-versus-host responses after intestinal transplantation. These receptors' targets are unknown. Here immunoSEQ multiplex PCR was the method, and the copy in TCRdb shows in-frame clones only, minus some. This table has 65,000 to 90,000 clones, approximately 89% appearing once. This material consisted of unstimulated CD8+ T cells sorted from spleen or lymph node cells, taken before transplant. The receptors were gathered from a human donor who was the organ donor for an intestinal transplant.

This chain links TRBV5-4 with TRBJ1-1; D gene uncertain. The V and J ends lost 2 bases and 6 bases respectively, with 14 bases between them. CDR3 length: 14 residues. CDR1 SGHNT and CDR2 YYREEE come from the germline V gene (reference sequence). The CDR3 region is CASSFTMGGAEAFF. The CDR3, as DNA: TGTGCCAGCAGCTTTACTATGGGAGGCGCTGAAGCTTTCTTT.

The V gene is TRBV4-1, the J gene TRBJ1-5, with D possibly being TRBD1 (5 bases). V dropped 5 bases and J dropped 6 bases, with 11 bases sitting between them. Germline V gene data show CDR1 as MGHRA and CDR2 as YSYEKL. The CDR3 totals 13 residues. CDR3 protein: CASSENRGQPQHF. Here the CDR3 DNA reads TGCGCCAGCAGCGAAAATAGGGGTCAGCCCCAGCATTTT.

The chain uses TRBV27 and TRBJ1-1; 7 positions match TRBD1. The CDR3 totals 14 residues. V trimming: 2 bases; J trimming: 10 bases; junction bases outside the gene matches: 10. Per germline, CDR1 MNHEY and CDR2 SMNVEV (reference sequence). The CDR3 nucleotides read TGTGCCAGCAGTTTAAGGGGGCTGGAGCGCCCAGCTTTCTTT. This gives the protein CASSLRGLERPAFF.

The chain is built from TRBV29-1 and TRBJ1-1, with no clear D. V was cut by 7 bases and J by 3 bases, with 15 bases left in between. This CDR3 region has 13 residues. Per the germline V gene, CDR1 is SQVTM and CDR2 is ANQGSEA. The DNA of the CDR3 is TGCAGCGCCCTCCCCCCGGAACACACTGAAGCTTTCTTT. Translation: CSALPPEHTEAFF.

The chain links TRBV9 to TRBJ2-7; the D gene is possibly TRBD2 (5 bases). Trimming removed 0 bases from V and 4 bases from J, with 14 bases in between. CDR3 size: 15 residues. The germline V gene encodes CDR1 SGDLS and CDR2 YYNGEE. CDR3 amino acids: CASSVDPRDAYEQYF. The CDR3 coding sequence is TGTGCCAGCAGCGTAGATCCCCGGGATGCTTACGAGCAGTACTTC.

The rearrangement links TRBV27 to TRBJ2-1; the D call may be TRBD1 or TRBD2 (6 bases each). Trimming cost V 7 bases and J 6 bases, with 13 bases left between them. Germline CDR1 reads MNHEY; CDR2 reads SMNVEV (reference sequence). This CDR3 comprises 13 residues. The CDR3 nucleotides read TGTGCCAGCAAGGGGGGTAATAGCAATGAGCAGTTCTTC. Its protein product is CASKGGNSNEQFF.

The genes are TRBV6-6 and TRBJ1-2; TRBD1 might be the D (5 bases). V was pared by 0 bases and J by 4 bases, with 12 bases between. This CDR3 has 15 residues. Germline CDR1 is MNHNY and CDR2 is SVGAGI (reference sequence). CDR3 sequence reads: CASSYSKGVGYGYTF. The CDR3 coding sequence is TGTGCCAGCAGTTACTCGAAAGGGGTGGGCTATGGCTACACCTTC.

The chain combines TRBV6-1 with TRBJ2-1; TRBD2 aligns across 8 bases. CDR1 and CDR2 (germline): MNHNS, SASEGT. V shed 0 bases and J 6 bases; nucleotides not matched to a gene: 7. This CDR3 spans 16 amino acids. The CDR3 nucleotides read TGTGCCAGCAGTGAAGCGGCACTAGCGGCCTTCAATGAGCAGTTCTTC. It codes for CASSEAALAAFNEQFF.

V gene TRBV10-2 combines with J gene TRBJ2-1; TRBD2 aligns across 9 bases. With 8 bases clipped from V and 8 bases from J, the junction kept 10 bases outside the gene matches. Per germline, CDR1 WSHSY and CDR2 SAAADI. There are 14 residues in the CDR3. The chain's CDR3 is CASGRAGGQDEQFF. In nucleotides, the CDR3 is TGCGCCAGCGGCCGAGCGGGAGGTCAGGATGAGCAGTTCTTC.

This clone was recorded only once. The chain joins TRBV29-1 to TRBJ1-1; D remains unclear. Trimming removed 1 base from V and 4 bases from J, with 1 base in between. The CDR3 has 10 residues. Looked up from germline, CDR1 is SQVTM and CDR2 is ANQGSEA. CDR3 sequence: CSVEGTEAFF. Written as DNA, the CDR3 is TGCAGCGTTGAAGGCACTGAAGCTTTCTTT.

Only one count was recorded for this clone. The chain links TRBV5-4 to TRBJ2-2; 12 nucleotides agree with TRBD2. CDR1 is SGHNT, CDR2 YYREEE, per germline (reference sequence). This CDR3 spans 16 amino acids. V shed 4 bases and J 7 bases; nucleotides not matched to a gene: 8. CDR3 loop: CASSPASGGAGGELFF. CDR3 nucleotide sequence: TGTGCCAGCAGCCCCGCTAGCGGGGGGGCGGGCGGGGAGCTGTTTTTT.

V usage is TRBV5-1 and J usage is TRBJ2-1; a possible D gene is TRBD2 (6 bases). V lost 1 base, J lost 4 bases, and 12 bases lay in between. Per the germline V gene, CDR1 is SGHRS and CDR2 is YFSETQ. The CDR3 is made up of 15 amino acids. This CDR3 is CASSLYRGNYNEQFF. Here the CDR3 DNA reads TGCGCCAGCAGCTTGTACCGGGGGAATTACAATGAGCAGTTCTTC.